This T cell receptor beta chain was obtained from a study of Ad26.COV2.S vaccination and SARS-CoV-2 variants. Libraries were prepared by immunoSEQ multiplex PCR; TCRdb keeps only in-frame clonotypes and omits some of them. The sample carries 410,000 or so clones, about nine tenths recorded once. Treatment reported: about 20 received Ad26.COV2.S at low or high dose, single or two shots; several received placebo; per-sample allocation not given. The samples date from day 63 after the first vaccine or placebo injection. Ad26 vector vaccine expressed Wuhan-strain SARS-CoV-2 spike. This TCR came from a person aged 18-60 years who received the Ad26.COV2.S COVID-19 vaccine or a placebo. Specimen: peripheral blood, collected in a trial of Ad26.COV2.S vaccine versus placebo.

This CDR3 is CASSRSGVQETQYF. For the CDR3, the DNA is TGTGCCAGCAGCCGTAGCGGGGTCCAAGAGACCCAGTACTTC. This chain joins TRBV5-4 and TRBJ2-5; 8 positions agree with TRBD2. The CDR3 has 14 residues. Germline trimming cut 4 bases from V and 1 base from J; bases unmatched to any gene: 3. Per the germline V gene, CDR1 is SGHNT and CDR2 is YYREEE (reference sequence). Full variable domain (outside the CDR3, taken from reference TRBV5-4 and TRBJ2-5): ETGVTQSPTHLIKTRGQQVTLRCSSQSGHNTVSWYQQALGQGPQFIFQYYREEENGRGNFPPRFSGLQFPNYSSELNVNALELDDSALYLCASSRSGVQETQYFGPGTRLLVL.